Below, 26 T cell receptor beta chains from the same sample are listed, as sequenced in a study of cytomegalovirus exposure and HLA in healthy donors. PCR employed 60 Vbeta and 13 Jbeta primers. Clones were sequenced by immunoSEQ multiplex PCR, and TCRdb holds only the in-frame ones, with some missing. In the table there are approximately 76,000 clones, roughly 78% of which are singletons. Material: PBMCs. The receptor source for this set is a man aged 25-40 years in good health and CMV-seronegative.

The V and J genes are TRBV7-9 and TRBJ2-7; TRBD2 matches at 10 bases. This CDR3 is 14 amino acids long. The ends lost 2 bases at V and 2 bases at J; junction bases unmatched: 0. The V gene's germline CDR1 is SEHNR and CDR2 FQNEAQ (reference sequence). The CDR3 DNA reads TGTGCCAGCAGCTTAACTAGCGGGACCTACGAGCAGTACTTC. Amino acids: CASSLTSGTYEQYF.

The CDR3, as DNA: TGTGCCACCAGCGAACAGGGCAACGAGCAGTACTTC. It codes for CATSEQGNEQYF. The chain is built from TRBV15 and TRBJ2-7; a weak D match, TRBD1 (6 bases). V was cut by 5 bases and J by 5 bases, with 10 bases left in between. The CDR3 runs to 12 residues. Germline assignment: CDR1 LNHNV and CDR2 YYDKDF (reference sequence).

This sequence joins TRBV29-1 and TRBJ1-2; D not certain. Germline lookup yields CDR1 SQVTM and CDR2 ANQGSEA. Trimming removed 0 bases at V and 7 bases at J, with 6 bases between. The CDR3 has 11 residues. The CDR3 spells CSVEDLSGYTF. The CDR3 region has the DNA TGCAGCGTTGAAGATCTTTCTGGCTACACCTTC.

The genes are TRBV19 and TRBJ2-7; 10 bases agree with TRBD1. The V and J ends lost 3 bases and 3 bases, in that order; junction bases with no gene match: 8. The CDR3 runs to 16 residues. Per the germline V gene, CDR1 is LNHDA and CDR2 is SQIVND (reference sequence). For the CDR3, the DNA is TGTGCCAGTAGTATTGGACAGGGGGTAGGTGGCTACGAGCAGTACTTC. Protein: CASSIGQGVGGYEQYF.

In its sample, this clone was seen a few times. The chain has TRBV4-3 and TRBJ1-3; unclear D gene. CDR1 is LGHNA, CDR2 YSLEER, per germline. V shed 0 bases and J shed 0 bases, with 6 bases lying between them. This CDR3 region has 15 residues. The CDR3 region has the DNA TGCGCCAGCAGCCAAGAACACACCTCTGGAAACACCATATATTTT. The encoded protein is CASSQEHTSGNTIYF.

The rearrangement joins TRBV27 to TRBJ2-3; 11 bases are a match to TRBD2. Germline lookup yields CDR1 MNHEY and CDR2 SMNVEV (reference sequence). Trimming took 6 bases from V and 9 from J; bases not matched to a gene: 11. This CDR3 is built from 15 residues. The CDR3 here is CASREVGTSGRTQYF. The CDR3 DNA reads TGTGCCAGCAGGGAGGTAGGGACTAGCGGCCGAACGCAGTATTTT.

Points on this clone: An end of the junction differs from the germline gene, which may be a read error. The chain joins TRBV7-9 to TRBJ1-2, with TRBD1 matching over 7 bases. The CDR3 sequence is 14 residues long. Germline values: CDR1 SEHNR, CDR2 FQNEAQ (reference sequence). Here the CDR3 DNA reads TGTTCCAGCAGCGTACCGGGACAGCAAAGCGGCTACACCTTC. Translating gives CSSSVPGQQSGYTF. The full variable domain, its missing parts supplied by reference TRBV7-9 and TRBJ1-2, is DTGVSQNPRHKITKRGQNVTFRCDPISEHNRLYWYRQTLGQGPEFLTYFQNEAQLEKSRLLSDRFSAERPKGSFSTLEIQRTEQGDSAMYLCSSSVPGQQSGYTFGSGTRLTVV.

CDR3 nucleotides: TGTGCCAGCAGCTTAGTAGGAGCCTGGGACACCGGGGAGCTGTTTTTT. Protein: CASSLVGAWDTGELFF. The chain employs TRBV7-9 and TRBJ2-2; D call uncertain. V dropped 1 base and J dropped 3 bases, with 12 bases sitting between them. The CDR3 is 16 residues long. Germline values: CDR1 SEHNR, CDR2 FQNEAQ (reference sequence). Full variable domain (rest looked up from reference TRBV7-9 and TRBJ2-2): DTGVSQNPRHKITKRGQNVTFRCDPISEHNRLYWYRQTLGQGPEFLTYFQNEAQLEKSRLLSDRFSAERPKGSFSTLEIQRTEQGDSAMYLCASSLVGAWDTGELFFGEGSRLTVL.

This clone has just a few counts. The rearrangement links TRBV7-3 to TRBJ1-3, with D perhaps matching TRBD1 (5 bases). The CDR3 runs to 15 residues. Germline V gene lookup returns CDR1 SGHTA and CDR2 FQGTGA. V lost 6 bases, J lost 1 base, and 13 bases lay in between. The CDR3 nucleotides are TGTGCCAGCAGTCCCCAGGGTGGGTCTGGAAACACCATATATTTT. Translation: CASSPQGGSGNTIYF.

This chain links TRBV18 with TRBJ2-5; no clear D. With 3 bases removed from V and 5 bases from J, the gap between germline ends came to 10 bases. CDR3 length: 13 residues. CDR1 is KGHSH, CDR2 LQKENI, per germline. CDR3 amino acids: CASSPTKPETQYF. The CDR3 DNA reads as TGTGCCAGCTCACCGACAAAGCCTGAGACCCAGTACTTC.

This chain joins TRBV29-1 and TRBJ2-2; 7 bases agree with TRBD1. J gave up 3 bases and V 6 bases, and 10 bases lay outside the gene matches. This CDR3 spans 15 amino acids. Per germline, CDR1 SQVTM and CDR2 ANQGSEA. CDR3 sequence reads: CSVLRGTGDTGELFF. The DNA for the CDR3 is TGCAGCGTCCTAAGGGGAACAGGGGACACCGGGGAGCTGTTTTTT.

CDR3 loop: CASSERGGGQPQHF. In DNA, the CDR3 is TGTGCCAGCAGTGAACGGGGGGGTGGACAGCCCCAGCATTTT. V usage is TRBV6-1 and J usage is TRBJ1-5, with D possibly TRBD1 on 5 matching bases. Trimming left V 2 bases short and J 7 bases short, with 12 bases between. Germline V CDR1 and CDR2: MNHNS, SASEGT. The CDR3 has 14 amino acids.

The rearrangement joins TRBV2 to TRBJ1-1; 9 bases align to TRBD1. V gave up 1 base and J gave up 8 bases; unmatched junction bases: 2. This CDR3 comprises 13 residues. Germline CDR1 and CDR2: SNHLY and FYNNEI. The CDR3 sequence is CASSEGGTGEAFF. The CDR3, as DNA: TGTGCCAGCAGTGAAGGAGGGACAGGGGAAGCTTTCTTT.

This chain connects TRBV30 to TRBJ1-6, with D possibly being TRBD1 (6 bases). The CDR3 is 15 residues long. Germline values: CDR1 GTSNPN, CDR2 SVGIG (reference sequence). V lost 0 bases and J 10 bases, leaving 16 bases between the germline ends. CDR3 protein: CAWSVGQGSLSPLHF. Written as DNA, the CDR3 is TGTGCCTGGAGTGTAGGGCAGGGGTCGTTATCACCCCTCCACTTT. Filled out from reference TRBV30 and TRBJ1-6, the complete variable domain reads SQTIHQWPATLVQPVGSPLSLECTVEGTSNPNLYWYRQAAGRGLQLLFYSVGIGQISSEVPQNLSASRPQDRQFILSSKKLLLSDSGFYLCAWSVGQGSLSPLHFGNGTRLTVT.

This clone was found a few times. DNA of the CDR3: TGCGCCAGCAGCTTGGGGTCGCACAGGGCTCTCTCTGGAAACACCATATATTTT. Its protein is CASSLGSHRALSGNTIYF. This chain joins TRBV5-1 and TRBJ1-3; a weak D match, TRBD1 (6 bases). Trimming shortened V by 0 bases and J by 0 bases, and 16 bases separated the two germline ends. Germline-derived CDR1 and CDR2 are SGHRS and YFSETQ. The CDR3 covers 18 residues. Using reference TRBV5-1 and TRBJ1-3 for the parts outside the CDR3, the full variable domain is KAGVTQTPRYLIKTRGQQVTLSCSPISGHRSVSWYQQTPGQGLQFLFEYFSETQRNKGNFPGRFSGRQFSNSRSEMNVSTLELGDSALYLCASSLGSHRALSGNTIYFGEGSWLTVV.

The V and J genes are TRBV28 and TRBJ1-2; the D gene is possibly TRBD1 (5 bases). Trimming shortened V by 2 bases and J by 14 bases, and 12 bases separated the two germline ends. Germline V gives CDR1 MDHEN, CDR2 SYDVKM. The CDR3 contains 11 residues. CDR3: CASSLGRGWTF. The CDR3 DNA reads as TGTGCCAGCAGTTTAGGGAGGGGTTGGACCTTC.

This chain's CDR3 is CASSSQAGAPLEQYF. For the CDR3, the DNA is TGTGCCAGCAGTTCTCAAGCGGGGGCGCCTTTAGAGCAGTACTTC. The rearrangement uses TRBV27 and TRBJ2-7; 8 nucleotides match TRBD2. CDR1 MNHEY and CDR2 SMNVEV come from the germline V gene (reference sequence). The CDR3 has 15 amino acids. V lost 4 bases to trimming and J lost 7 bases; unmatched junction nucleotides: 12.

Details on this clone: The CDR3 end shows no conserved phenylalanine or tryptophan, and so a read error is likely. V usage is TRBV6-1 and J usage is TRBJ1-2, with unresolved D. The CDR3 covers 14 residues. The germline gives CDR1 MNHNS, CDR2 SASEGT. The V and J ends lost 7 bases and 7 bases respectively, with 19 bases between them. The CDR3 DNA sequence: TGTGCCAGCAACGCGGTCGTTGAGGGATCTGGCTACACCCTC. Translation: CASNAVVEGSGYTL.

This chain connects TRBV28 to TRBJ2-7; 7 bases map to TRBD1. CDR3 length equals 19 residues. V shed 4 bases, J shed 3 bases, and the junction held 21 bases outside the gene matches. Germline CDR1 MDHEN, CDR2 SYDVKM. CDR3 loop: CASSSVAARGGQRVYEQYF. The CDR3 DNA is TGTGCCAGCAGTTCCGTTGCGGCCAGAGGGGGACAGAGAGTCTACGAGCAGTACTTC.

This chain uses TRBV27 with TRBJ2-5, with D perhaps matching TRBD2 (6 bases). Trimming removed 1 base at V and 5 bases at J, with 14 bases between. This CDR3 spans 15 amino acids. Germline V gene lookup returns CDR1 MNHEY and CDR2 SMNVEV (reference sequence). The CDR3 region is CASSLYGPRGETQYF. CDR3 DNA sequence: TGTGCCAGCAGTTTATACGGCCCCCGGGGGGAGACCCAGTACTTC.

The CDR3 sequence: CASSLASGRAEEQYF. The CDR3 DNA follows: TGTGCCAGCAGCTTAGCTAGCGGGAGGGCAGAGGAGCAGTACTTC. The gene calls are TRBV7-2 and TRBJ2-7; the match to TRBD2 covers 11 bases. The germline V gene has CDR1 SGHTA and CDR2 FQGNSA. The CDR3 is made up of 15 amino acids. After removal of 0 bases from V and 7 bases from J, the junction contained 5 bases not matched to a gene.

The chain couples TRBV30 to TRBJ2-3; the match to TRBD2 covers 8 bases. Germline CDR1 GTSNPN, CDR2 SVGIG (reference sequence). V shed 1 base, J shed 10 bases, and the junction held 4 bases outside the gene matches. The CDR3 has 12 residues. The DNA for the CDR3 is TGTGCCTGGAGTGCCGGCGGGAGGTCGCAGTATTTT. It is translated as CAWSAGGRSQYF.

This rearrangement joins TRBV18 to TRBJ2-5, with D possibly matching TRBD1 (5 bases). Deletions cut 3 bases from V and 7 bases from J, with 15 bases between. This CDR3 has 14 residues. Germline V gene lookup returns CDR1 KGHSH and CDR2 LQKENI. DNA for the CDR3: TGTGCCAGCTCACCTCTGGACGTTGGGGCGACCCAGTACTTC. It translates to CASSPLDVGATQYF.

The chain uses TRBV11-2 and TRBJ2-1; 8 bases fit TRBD1. V dropped 5 bases and J dropped 4; count of bases not matched to a gene: 10. This CDR3 contains 16 residues. Germline V gene data show CDR1 as SGHAT and CDR2 as FQNNGV. CDR3 in amino acids: CASSQLGQEAYNEQFF. CDR3 coding DNA: TGTGCCAGCAGCCAGTTGGGACAGGAGGCTTACAATGAGCAGTTCTTC.

This clone was picked up one time. V usage is TRBV6-1 and J usage is TRBJ1-1, with 8 bases lining up with TRBD1. Per germline, CDR1 MNHNS and CDR2 SASEGT. V was clipped by 7 bases and J by 5 bases; unmatched bases: 9. CDR3 length: 14 amino acids. DNA for the CDR3: TGTGCCAGCATTCTTGCAGGGGGCGCGACTGAAGCTTTCTTT. Translation: CASILAGGATEAFF.

The J gene is TRBJ2-1, the V gene TRBV6-5; tentative D call: TRBD1 (5 bases). Germline CDR1 and CDR2: MNHEY and SVGAGI. V shed 11 bases and J shed 0 bases, with 8 bases lying between them. This CDR3 is built from 12 residues. The CDR3 is CAARDSYNEQFF. The DNA of the CDR3 is TGTGCCGCCAGGGACTCCTACAATGAGCAGTTCTTC.